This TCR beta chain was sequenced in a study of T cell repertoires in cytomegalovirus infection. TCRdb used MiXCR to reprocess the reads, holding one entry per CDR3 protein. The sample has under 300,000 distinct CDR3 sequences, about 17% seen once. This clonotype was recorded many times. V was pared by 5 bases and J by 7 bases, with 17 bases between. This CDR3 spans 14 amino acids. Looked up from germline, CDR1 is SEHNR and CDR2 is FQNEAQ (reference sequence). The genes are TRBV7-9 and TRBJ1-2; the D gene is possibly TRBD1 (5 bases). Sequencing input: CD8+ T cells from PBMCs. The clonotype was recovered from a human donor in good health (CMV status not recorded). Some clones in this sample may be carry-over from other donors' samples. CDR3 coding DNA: TGTGCCAGCAGCCTAGGAGGTGACGGGGCTGGCTACACCTTC. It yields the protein CASSLGGDGAGYTF.